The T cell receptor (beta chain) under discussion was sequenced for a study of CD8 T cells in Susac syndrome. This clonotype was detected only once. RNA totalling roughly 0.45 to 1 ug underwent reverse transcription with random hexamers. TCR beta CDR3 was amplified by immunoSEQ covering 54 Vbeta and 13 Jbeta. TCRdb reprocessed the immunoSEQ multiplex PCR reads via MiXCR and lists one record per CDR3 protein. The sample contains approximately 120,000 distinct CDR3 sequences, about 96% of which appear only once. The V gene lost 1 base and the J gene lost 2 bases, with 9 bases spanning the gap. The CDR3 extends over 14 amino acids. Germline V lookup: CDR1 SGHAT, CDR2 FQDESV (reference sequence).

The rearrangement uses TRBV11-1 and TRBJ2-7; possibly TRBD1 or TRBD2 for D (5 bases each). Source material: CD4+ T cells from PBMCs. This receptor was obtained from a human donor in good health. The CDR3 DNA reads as TGTGCCAGCAGCTTAGGCAGGGAGCCCTACGAGCAGTACTTC. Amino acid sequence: CASSLGREPYEQYF.